The 23 T cell receptor beta chains listed next were all sequenced from one sample in a study of blood T cells in healthy people across ages (dated by TCRdb to between 2015 and 2017). Libraries came from 5' RACE. The listed sequencing device is Illumina HiSeq 2500. A second PCR of about 6 to 11 cycles was performed with a sample-barcoded 5' primer and a J-beta primer mix. TCRdb took the public reads, trimmed them with fastp at Q25, ran MiXCR for clone calling and kept in-frame beta chains. Rows with a matching CDR3 protein are joined into one entry that keeps the most common DNA and genes. Counted in this sample were around 1,000,000 distinct CDR3 sequences; almost 25% of them appeared once. The top ten constitute about 0.69% of the sample. These same data were also listed under a study on T cells of mothers and their children.

Source material: blood. All receptors come from a girl under 10 years old in good health.

The chain uses TRBV5-6 and TRBJ1-2; TRBD1 agrees at 8 bases. This CDR3 spans 14 amino acids. Germline V gene data show CDR1 as SGHDT and CDR2 as YYEEEE. The V gene end was trimmed by 2 bases and the J gene end by 4 bases; junction bases not matched to a gene: 4. The CDR3, as DNA: TGTGCCAGCAGCTTCCAGGGGGCCACCTATGGCTACACCTTC. This translates into CASSFQGATYGYTF.

The CDR3 DNA sequence: TGTGCCAGCAGTTTTTCCCTCATAGGCAGGGCCGGTTACTCCTACGAGCAGTACTTC. This sequence encodes CASSFSLIGRAGYSYEQYF. This sequence joins TRBV12-3 or TRBV12-4 and TRBJ2-7; possible D gene TRBD1, 5 bases. The CDR3 has 19 amino acids. The germline V and J ends were trimmed by 3 bases and 0 bases, with 24 bases remaining between them.

CDR3: CASSGEAAEQFF. CDR3 nucleotide sequence: TGTGCCAGCAGCGGAGAGGCGGCTGAGCAGTTCTTC. This sequence joins TRBV11-2 and TRBJ2-1; no clear D gene. Germline-derived CDR1 and CDR2 are SGHAT and FQNNGV. V was pared by 5 bases and J by 9 bases, with 11 bases between. CDR3 length: 12 amino acids.

The genes are TRBV6-6 and TRBJ2-3; 9 nucleotides align to TRBD1. The junction had 5 bases not matched to a gene; V was cut back by 6 bases and J by 4 bases. CDR3 size: 14 residues. Germline values: CDR1 MNHNY, CDR2 SVGAGI (reference sequence). The CDR3 sequence is CASSYRGRADTQYF. The DNA of the CDR3 is TGTGCCAGCAGCTACAGGGGGCGAGCAGATACGCAGTATTTT.

The gene calls are TRBV2 and TRBJ1-2; no clear D. This CDR3 has 15 amino acids. The ends were cut back, 1 base at V and 2 bases at J, with 11 bases in the middle. Germline V lookup: CDR1 SNHLY, CDR2 FYNNEI. The CDR3: CASSEGFKGNYGYTF. The CDR3 nucleotides read TGTGCCAGCAGTGAAGGTTTCAAGGGCAACTATGGCTACACCTTC.

This rearrangement joins TRBV20-1 to TRBJ2-1, with TRBD2 matching over 7 bases. Trimming cost V 6 bases and J 1 base; bases outside gene matches: 12. Germline V gene sequence: CDR1 DFQATT, CDR2 SNEGSKA (reference sequence). The CDR3 spans 16 residues. The CDR3 DNA is TGCAGTGCCCTGTTCCTAGCGGCTTTATCCTACAATGAGCAGTTCTTC. It translates to CSALFLAALSYNEQFF.

V gene TRBV20-1 combines with J gene TRBJ1-1; D may be TRBD1 (6 bases). The CDR3 is made up of 13 amino acids. Per the germline V gene, CDR1 is DFQATT and CDR2 is SNEGSKA (reference sequence). V was clipped by 5 bases and J by 3 bases, with 13 bases between them. CDR3 loop: CSAESGEDTEAFF. The CDR3 DNA sequence: TGCAGTGCTGAATCAGGGGAGGACACTGAAGCTTTCTTT.

The chain carries TRBV29-1 and TRBJ2-7, with 7 bases lining up with TRBD1. The V segment lost 6 bases and the J segment 1 base; nucleotides outside the gene matches: 9. This CDR3 has 14 amino acids. Germline lookup yields CDR1 SQVTM and CDR2 ANQGSEA. CDR3 sequence (DNA): TGCAGCGTCGCCGAGGACAGGCTATCCTACGAGCAGTACTTC. Residues: CSVAEDRLSYEQYF.

The chain recombines TRBV7-9 with TRBJ2-1, with 11 positions matching TRBD1. Germline CDR1 is SEHNR and CDR2 is FQNEAQ (reference sequence). The CDR3 consists of 17 residues. V lost 4 bases to trimming and J lost 7 bases; unmatched junction nucleotides: 12. The CDR3 nucleotides read TGTGCCAGCAGCTCCGGGACAGGGGGTACATATTTGAATGAGCAGTTCTTC. It is translated as CASSSGTGGTYLNEQFF.

The chain employs TRBV27 and TRBJ1-2; no clear D. The V end lost 4 bases, the J end lost 1 base, and 13 bases lay between the germline ends. Germline V CDR1 and CDR2: MNHEY, SMNVEV (reference sequence). The CDR3 totals 15 residues. CDR3 bases: TGTGCCAGCAGTTGGTCAGGCGGAGGTAACTATGGCTACACCTTC. It specifies CASSWSGGGNYGYTF.

The chain joins TRBV7-9 to TRBJ2-7; the D is unclear. Germline loops: CDR1 SEHNR, CDR2 FQNEAQ (reference sequence). The CDR3 covers 14 residues. Trimming stripped 3 bases from V and 3 bases from J, with 12 bases between. CDR3 sequence: CASSLSTLFYEQYF. Here the CDR3 DNA reads TGTGCCAGCAGCTTGTCAACTCTCTTCTACGAGCAGTACTTC.

The table lists this clonotype with a few counts. The J gene is TRBJ2-1, the V gene TRBV7-9, with D maybe TRBD2 (5 bases). Trimming removed 1 base from V and 3 bases from J, with 16 bases in between. Germline CDR1 SEHNR, CDR2 FQNEAQ (reference sequence). The CDR3 extends over 17 amino acids. In nucleotides, the CDR3 is TGTGCCAGCAGCTTAGGTATAGCTGGGAGCTACTACAATGAGCAGTTCTTC. This gives the protein CASSLGIAGSYYNEQFF.

Only a few counts were recorded for this clonotype. The chain has TRBV20-1 and TRBJ2-5, with 7 bases matching TRBD2. This CDR3 has 12 residues. Germline trimming cut 7 bases from V and 5 bases from J; bases unmatched to any gene: 7. CDR1 and CDR2 (germline): DFQATT, SNEGSKA (reference sequence). CDR3 residues: CSVPSGGETQYF. As DNA, the CDR3 is TGCAGTGTACCTAGCGGCGGGGAGACCCAGTACTTC.

The gene calls are TRBV7-9 and TRBJ2-1, with D possibly TRBD1 on 6 matching bases. The V and J ends lost 2 bases and 7 bases respectively, with 12 bases between them. The CDR3 length is 14 residues. CDR1 SEHNR and CDR2 FQNEAQ come from the germline V gene (reference sequence). The CDR3 DNA is TGTGCCAGCAGCTTACAGGGGAATTCTAATGAGCAGTTCTTC. Protein sequence: CASSLQGNSNEQFF.

This clonotype came up a few times. This chain connects TRBV19 to TRBJ1-4; D ambiguous. Between the trimmed V and J ends, which lost 7 bases and 1 base, there was a span of 10 bases. CDR1 LNHDA and CDR2 SQIVND come from the germline V gene (reference sequence). This CDR3 spans 14 amino acids. The CDR3 region is CASTYTGTNEKLFF. The DNA of the CDR3 is TGTGCCAGTACTTATACGGGAACTAATGAAAAACTGTTTTTT.

This clonotype has only a few counts. The chain uses TRBV4-1 and TRBJ2-2; TRBD1 is a possible D gene (7 bases). Trimming took off 7 bases at V and 7 bases at J, with 10 bases between the two ends. Looked up from germline, CDR1 is MGHRA and CDR2 is YSYEKL. CDR3 length: 12 residues. The CDR3 sequence is CASNQGGGELFF. As DNA, the CDR3 is TGCGCCAGCAATCAGGGGGGCGGGGAGCTGTTTTTT.

This clonotype was picked up many times. J is TRBJ2-7 and V is TRBV4-2; TRBD1 agrees at 8 bases. V was pared by 3 bases and J by 2 bases, with 3 bases of the junction left unmatched. CDR3 length: 14 amino acids. Germline V gene sequence: CDR1 LGHNA, CDR2 YNFKEQ. The CDR3 DNA reads as TGTGCCAGCAGCCAGGCACAGGGGGCCTACGAGCAGTACTTC. Encoded protein: CASSQAQGAYEQYF.

In its sample, this clonotype was seen a few times. J is TRBJ1-5 and V is TRBV7-9; D not resolved. V was cut by 1 base and J by 0 bases, with 10 bases left in between. CDR1 SEHNR and CDR2 FQNEAQ come from the germline V gene (reference sequence). The CDR3 length is 16 residues. As DNA, the CDR3 is TGTGCCAGCAGCTTAGAGGGTGTATATAGCAATCAGCCCCAGCATTTT. Residues: CASSLEGVYSNQPQHF.

The chain has TRBV20-1 and TRBJ1-4; D is ambiguous. Trimming pared 3 bases from V and 6 bases from J, leaving 14 bases between. Germline CDR1 is DFQATT and CDR2 is SNEGSKA (reference sequence). The CDR3 totals 14 residues. The CDR3 protein is CSARAAGLDEKLFF. The CDR3 coding sequence is TGCAGTGCTAGGGCGGCGGGTCTCGATGAAAAACTGTTTTTT.

The CDR3 is CASSLSFAGRDQPQHF. CDR3 sequence (DNA): TGTGCCAGCAGTTTATCGTTCGCAGGGCGGGATCAGCCCCAGCATTTT. V and J are TRBV27 and TRBJ1-5; the D gene is possibly TRBD1 (5 bases). With 0 bases removed from V and 5 bases from J, the gap between germline ends came to 14 bases. Germline loops: CDR1 MNHEY, CDR2 SMNVEV (reference sequence). There are 16 residues in the CDR3.

This clonotype was recorded at least ten times. The J gene is TRBJ2-5, the V gene TRBV7-2, with 12 bases identical to TRBD2. After removal of 4 bases from V and 2 bases from J, the junction contained 2 bases not matched to a gene. The CDR3 sequence is 15 residues long. Looked up from germline, CDR1 is SGHTA and CDR2 is FQGNSA. The CDR3 loop is CASSSSGGAQETQYF. The CDR3 DNA reads as TGTGCCAGCAGCTCTAGCGGGGGGGCTCAAGAGACCCAGTACTTC.

This clonotype was seen at least ten times. V usage is TRBV28 and J usage is TRBJ2-7, with 10 bases aligning to TRBD2. Germline CDR1 is MDHEN and CDR2 is SYDVKM. CDR3 length equals 14 residues. V lost 6 bases, J lost 2 bases, and 4 bases stayed unmatched. DNA of the CDR3: TGTGCCAGCAGCTTTAGCGGGGGGACCTACGAGCAGTACTTC. This encodes CASSFSGGTYEQYF. Drawing the rest from reference TRBV28 and TRBJ2-7, the complete variable domain is DVKVTQSSRYLVKRTGEKVFLECVQDMDHENMFWYRQDPGLGLRLIYFSYDVKMKEKGDIPEGYSVSREKKERFSLILESASTNQTSMYLCASSFSGGTYEQYFGPGTRLTVT.

This clonotype was observed a handful of times. The chain couples TRBV7-9 to TRBJ2-4; 10 bases line up with TRBD1. The CDR3 consists of 13 residues. From germline, CDR1 is SEHNR and CDR2 FQNEAQ (reference sequence). V shed 8 bases and J 10 bases; nucleotides not matched to a gene: 8. As DNA, the CDR3 is TGTGCCAGCGGGGGGGACAGGGGACATATTCAGTACTTC. Protein product: CASGGDRGHIQYF.